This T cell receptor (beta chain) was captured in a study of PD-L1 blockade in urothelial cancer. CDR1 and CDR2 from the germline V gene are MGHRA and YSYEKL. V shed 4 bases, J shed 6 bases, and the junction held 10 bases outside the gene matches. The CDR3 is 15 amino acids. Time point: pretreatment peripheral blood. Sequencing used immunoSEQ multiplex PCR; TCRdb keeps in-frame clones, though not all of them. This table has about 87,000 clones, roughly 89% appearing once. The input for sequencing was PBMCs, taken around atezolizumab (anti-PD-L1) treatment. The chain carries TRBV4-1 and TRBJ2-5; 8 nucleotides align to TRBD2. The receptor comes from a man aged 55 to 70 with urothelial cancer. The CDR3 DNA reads TGCGCCAGCAGCCTCCCGGGGGGGCAGGGGAAGACCCAGTACTTC. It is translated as CASSLPGGQGKTQYF.